This T cell receptor beta chain was profiled in a study of blood T cell repertoires in COVID-19. Sequencing used immunoSEQ multiplex PCR; TCRdb keeps in-frame clones, though not all of them. The sample consists of about 250,000 clones, over 75% of them appearing once. The clonotype comes from a woman aged 40 to 49 who had been exposed to COVID-19. The sequencing sample was made of PBMCs or T cells enriched from blood (not recorded which).

CDR3 loop: CASSPGHPRGYGYTF. In DNA, the CDR3 is TGTGCCAGCAGCCCGGGACACCCAAGGGGCTATGGCTACACCTTC. The V call is TRBV3-1 (or the pseudogene TRBV3-2), the J call TRBJ1-2; TRBD1 might be the D (6 bases). Germline V gene data show CDR1 as LGHDT and CDR2 as YNNKEL (reference sequence). Trimming removed 4 bases at V and 4 bases at J, with 16 bases between. CDR3 length equals 15 residues.